Following are 26 T cell receptor beta chains from one sample sequenced in a study of response to subunit inactivated influenza vaccine. TCRdb reanalysed the RT-PCR reads using MiXCR and keeps one entry per CDR3 protein. The sample has roughly 570,000 distinct CDR3 sequences, about 15% seen once. The sequencing used PBMCs from blood, collected 11 to 12 days after vaccination. These receptors were collected from a man in his fifties or sixties who received an inactivated influenza vaccine.

This clonotype was counted between two and nine times. V usage is TRBV7-9 and J usage is TRBJ2-5; D unclear. This CDR3 is 13 amino acids long. Trimming left V 3 bases short and J 5 bases short, with 10 bases between. Germline-derived CDR1 and CDR2 are SEHNR and FQNEAQ (reference sequence). CDR3 in amino acids: CASSFPVGETQYF. Written as DNA, the CDR3 is TGTGCCAGCAGCTTCCCGGTGGGGGAGACCCAGTACTTC.

This clonotype was counted at least ten times. The V and J genes are TRBV7-8 and TRBJ2-5; 7 positions agree with TRBD1. CDR3 length: 15 residues. Germline CDR1 reads SGHVS; CDR2 reads FQNEAQ. V gave up 6 bases and J gave up 5 bases; unmatched junction bases: 12. DNA for the CDR3: TGTGCCAGCAGTCCCACAGGGGCCCCGAGGGAGACCCAGTACTTC. This sequence encodes CASSPTGAPRETQYF.

This clonotype was detected only a few times. V and J are TRBV29-1 and TRBJ1-4, with 8 bases that match TRBD1. Looked up from germline, CDR1 is SQVTM and CDR2 is ANQGSEA. V lost 1 base and J lost 2; bases outside the gene matches: 6. The CDR3 runs 16 residues. CDR3 amino acids: CSVEGRTGGTNEKLFF. The CDR3 nucleotides read TGCAGCGTTGAAGGGAGAACAGGGGGTACTAATGAAAAACTGTTTTTT. Supplemented by reference TRBV29-1 and TRBJ1-4, the full variable domain reads SAVISQKPSRDICQRGTSLTIQCQVDSQVTMMFWYRQQPGQSLTLIATANQGSEATYESGFVIDKFPISRPNLTFSTLTVSNMSPEDSSIYLCSVEGRTGGTNEKLFFGSGTQLSVL.

As to this clonotype: Given a far larger clone just one base away, this is likely a sequencing read error. This chain joins TRBV6-2 or TRBV6-3 and TRBJ2-1; D not resolved. This CDR3 has 12 residues. In germline, CDR1 is MNHEY, CDR2 SVGEGT. CDR3 DNA: TGTGCCAGCAGTAGCTCCTACAAGGAGCAGTTCTTC. Translation gives CASSSSYKEQFF.

The chain links TRBV12-3 or TRBV12-4 to TRBJ2-7, with 10 bases fitting TRBD2. The V segment lost 2 bases and the J segment 7 bases; nucleotides outside the gene matches: 5. The CDR3 consists of 14 residues. The CDR3 is CASSLLAGAGEQYF. The CDR3 nucleotides are TGTGCCAGCAGTTTACTAGCGGGAGCGGGAGAGCAGTACTTC.

This clonotype was detected ten times or more. The V gene is TRBV4-2, the J gene TRBJ1-1, with D hard to call. V was shortened by 5 bases and J by 5 bases, with 15 bases between the two germline ends. CDR1 and CDR2 from the germline V gene are LGHNA and YNFKEQ. CDR3 length: 14 amino acids. CDR3 sequence: CASSEVEGLTEAFF. CDR3 DNA sequence: TGTGCCAGCAGCGAGGTGGAAGGGTTGACTGAAGCTTTCTTT.

This clonotype has a count of ten or more. At one boundary the junction diverges from the germline segment, which might be a read error. The V gene is TRBV5-1, the J gene TRBJ2-7, with D possibly being TRBD1 or TRBD2 (6 bases each). This CDR3 is 14 amino acids long. The germline gives CDR1 SGHRS, CDR2 YFSETQ. The chain's CDR3 is CASSLAGGVYEQYF. The DNA for the CDR3 is TGTGCCAGCAGTTTAGCCGGGGGCGTTTACGAGCAGTACTTC. Drawing the rest from reference TRBV5-1 and TRBJ2-7, the complete variable domain is KAGVTQTPRYLIKTRGQQVTLSCSPISGHRSVSWYQQTPGQGLQFLFEYFSETQRNKGNFPGRFSGRQFSNSRSEMNVSTLELGDSALYLCASSLAGGVYEQYFGPGTRLTVT.

This clonotype has at least ten counts. The rearrangement links TRBV20-1 to TRBJ2-2; 9 bases map to TRBD1. Germline V gene data show CDR1 as DFQATT and CDR2 as SNEGSKA (reference sequence). This CDR3 comprises 15 residues. Trimming removed 1 base from V and 1 base from J; junction bases left unmatched: 1. In DNA form, the CDR3 reads TGCAGTGCTAGAGGGGGACAGGGGAACACCGGGGAGCTGTTTTTT. Residues: CSARGGQGNTGELFF.

Comments on this clonotype: It is unclear where the CDR3 begins or ends on the DNA, so no DNA is shown, and the CDR3 is as TCRdb lists it. This chain links TRBV6-5 with TRBJ2-1; the table calls TRBD1, which could not be checked here. CDR1 and CDR2 from the germline V gene are MNHEY and SVGAGI. The length of the CDR3 is 15 amino acids, counting both ends. This CDR3 is CASSTSGASYNEQFF.

The genes are TRBV6-2 or TRBV6-3 and TRBJ1-2; 7 bases line up with TRBD1. The CDR3 loop spans 15 amino acids. Per germline, CDR1 MNHEY and CDR2 SVGEGT. V gave up 5 bases and J gave up 8 bases; unmatched junction bases: 14. The CDR3 region has the DNA TGTGCCAGCAGTACCTCGGGAAGGGGGCTTGGAGGCTACACCTTC. It translates to CASSTSGRGLGGYTF.

This sequence joins TRBV27 and TRBJ2-5, with 7 bases lining up with TRBD1. This CDR3 has 13 residues. Trimming cost V 6 bases and J 7 bases; bases outside gene matches: 8. Germline V gene sequence: CDR1 MNHEY, CDR2 SMNVEV (reference sequence). The CDR3 region has the DNA TGTGCCAGCAGACGGACAGGTCCGGGGACCCAGTACTTC. This codes for CASRRTGPGTQYF.

This chain links TRBV20-1 with TRBJ2-4; maybe TRBD1 (6 bases). Germline assignment: CDR1 DFQATT and CDR2 SNEGSKA (reference sequence). The ends were cut back, 3 bases at V and 2 bases at J, with 14 bases in the middle. There are 15 residues in the CDR3. Written as DNA, the CDR3 is TGCAGTGCTAGCTACACAGGGAGATCCAAAAACATTCAGTACTTC. Translated: CSASYTGRSKNIQYF.

The table lists this clonotype with a few counts. The chain joins TRBV12-3 or TRBV12-4 to TRBJ2-7; maybe TRBD1 (6 bases). The CDR3 covers 14 residues. Trimming took off 2 bases at V and 7 bases at J, with 15 bases between the two ends. The CDR3 DNA reads TGTGCCAGCAGTTTATGGCCAGGGGTTGTTGAGCAGTACTTC. This encodes CASSLWPGVVEQYF.

The J gene is TRBJ2-3, the V gene TRBV11-2, with 9 bases that match TRBD2. J was trimmed by 4 bases and V by 5 bases; bases with no gene match: 13. The CDR3 has 17 residues. Germline CDR1 and CDR2: SGHAT and FQNNGV. CDR3 amino acids: CASSVTTFSGGADTQYF. CDR3 nucleotides: TGTGCCAGCAGCGTAACCACCTTTAGCGGGGGCGCAGATACGCAGTATTTT.

The chain combines TRBV12-3 or TRBV12-4 with TRBJ2-1; 8 bases match TRBD2. CDR3 length: 18 residues. V was pared by 2 bases and J by 0 bases, with 9 bases of the junction left unmatched. CDR3 sequence (DNA): TGTGCCAGCAGTTTATTCCTGGTACTAGCGGCCTCCTACAATGAGCAGTTCTTC. Protein product: CASSLFLVLAASYNEQFF.

This clonotype was picked up a small number of times. This chain joins TRBV20-1 and TRBJ1-4, with TRBD1 matching over 10 bases. The V gene's germline CDR1 is DFQATT and CDR2 SNEGSKA (reference sequence). The CDR3 runs to 16 residues. V lost 2 bases to trimming and J lost 4 bases; unmatched junction nucleotides: 7. DNA of the CDR3: TGCAGTGCTAGACCCGGGACAGGGGCGCTTAATGAAAAACTGTTTTTT. Translated, it gives CSARPGTGALNEKLFF.

In this sample, this clonotype turned up many times. The chain links TRBV20-1 to TRBJ2-1; D is possibly TRBD1 (5 bases). Trimming stripped 0 bases from V and 4 bases from J, with 13 bases between. The V gene's germline CDR1 is DFQATT and CDR2 SNEGSKA (reference sequence). The CDR3 is made up of 15 amino acids. The CDR3 nucleotides are TGCAGTGCTAGAGATCTCCAGGGCGTGTACAATGAGCAGTTCTTC. As protein: CSARDLQGVYNEQFF.

This sequence joins TRBV7-2 and TRBJ2-5; 11 nucleotides match TRBD2. The trim removed 3 bases at V and 2 bases at J, leaving 8 bases unmatched. The CDR3 consists of 17 residues. Looked up from germline, CDR1 is SGHTA and CDR2 is FQGNSA. CDR3 in amino acids: CASSFSGRAELQETQYF. DNA for the CDR3: TGTGCCAGCAGCTTTAGCGGGAGGGCGGAATTGCAAGAGACCCAGTACTTC.

This chain joins TRBV4-2 and TRBJ2-3, with TRBD2 matching 7 bases. Trimming removed 1 base from V and 6 bases from J; junction bases left unmatched: 7. Germline-derived CDR1 and CDR2 are LGHNA and YNFKEQ. This CDR3 region has 15 residues. CDR3 coding DNA: TGTGCCAGCAGCCAAGTGGGCCTAGCGGCCGATACGCAGTATTTT. Its translation: CASSQVGLAADTQYF.

The chain carries TRBV10-2 and TRBJ1-4; D is undetermined. The V gene lost 7 bases and the J gene lost 2 bases, with 17 bases spanning the gap. The CDR3 loop spans 16 amino acids. The V gene's germline CDR1 is WSHSY and CDR2 SAAADI. CDR3 sequence (DNA): TGCGCCAGCACCTCACGGGGAGGTCTTACTAATGAAAAACTGTTTTTT. It translates to CASTSRGGLTNEKLFF.

The chain is built from TRBV5-6 and TRBJ2-7, with 9 bases matching TRBD1. The V segment lost 2 bases and the J segment 3 bases; nucleotides outside the gene matches: 6. This CDR3 contains 15 residues. Germline values: CDR1 SGHDT, CDR2 YYEEEE. As DNA, the CDR3 is TGTGCCAGCAGCTTTTTGGGGACAGGGTTCTACGAGCAGTACTTC. Translation: CASSFLGTGFYEQYF.

In this sample, this clonotype turned up a few times. V is TRBV4-1 and J is TRBJ2-7, with TRBD1 identical over 8 bases. CDR3 length: 16 residues. Germline trimming cut 0 bases from V and 1 base from J; bases unmatched to any gene: 5. The germline V gene encodes CDR1 MGHRA and CDR2 YSYEKL. CDR3 bases: TGCGCCAGCAGCCAAGATTCAGGACAGGGATCCTACGAGCAGTACTTC. It codes for CASSQDSGQGSYEQYF.

This clonotype was counted a few times. This chain links TRBV5-5 with TRBJ2-1, with TRBD1 matching over 7 bases. Unmatched junction bases numbered 14, after V lost 2 bases and J lost 12 bases. Per the germline V gene, CDR1 is SGHKS and CDR2 is YYEKEE (reference sequence). The CDR3 spans 15 residues. The CDR3, as DNA: TGTGCCAGCAGCTTCGACCGGGACAGCCCAGATTCGCAGTTCTTC. Its protein product is CASSFDRDSPDSQFF.

This sequence joins TRBV28 and TRBJ1-2; 12 bases are a match to TRBD1. CDR3 length: 16 amino acids. Germline trimming cut 4 bases from V and 5 bases from J; bases unmatched to any gene: 8. Germline CDR1 is MDHEN and CDR2 is SYDVKM. The CDR3 coding sequence is TGTGCCAGCAGTTCACCGGGACAGGGGGCGCGGTATGGCTACACCTTC. Encoded protein: CASSSPGQGARYGYTF.

Ten or more counts support this clonotype. The chain recombines TRBV5-1 with TRBJ2-1; tentatively, D is TRBD2 (6 bases). The V gene's germline CDR1 is SGHRS and CDR2 YFSETQ. CDR3 length: 14 residues. V shed 1 base and J shed 6 bases, with 11 bases lying between them. Here the CDR3 DNA reads TGCGCCAGCAGCTTGTGGCGGGGAAGCAATGAGCAGTTCTTC. Residues: CASSLWRGSNEQFF.

V and J are TRBV7-2 and TRBJ2-1, with no clear D. Germline lookup yields CDR1 SGHTA and CDR2 FQGNSA. Trimming shortened V by 5 bases and J by 9 bases, and 20 bases separated the two germline ends. There are 15 residues in the CDR3. For the CDR3, the DNA is TGTGCCAGCAGCCTACCAGCTCCCGTGAGTATTGAGCAGTTCTTC. Translation: CASSLPAPVSIEQFF.